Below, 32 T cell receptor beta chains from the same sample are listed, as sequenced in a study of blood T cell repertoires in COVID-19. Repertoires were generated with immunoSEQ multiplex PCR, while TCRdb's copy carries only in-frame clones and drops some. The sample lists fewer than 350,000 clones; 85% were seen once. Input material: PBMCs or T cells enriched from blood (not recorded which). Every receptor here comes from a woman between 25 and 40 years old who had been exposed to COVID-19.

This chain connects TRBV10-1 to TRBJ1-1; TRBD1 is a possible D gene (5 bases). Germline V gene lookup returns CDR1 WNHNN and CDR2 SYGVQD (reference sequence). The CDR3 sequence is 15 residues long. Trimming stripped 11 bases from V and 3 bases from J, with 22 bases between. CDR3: CASQGLRVVDTEAFF. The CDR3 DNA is TGCGCCTCCCAGGGACTTAGGGTCGTTGACACTGAAGCTTTCTTT.

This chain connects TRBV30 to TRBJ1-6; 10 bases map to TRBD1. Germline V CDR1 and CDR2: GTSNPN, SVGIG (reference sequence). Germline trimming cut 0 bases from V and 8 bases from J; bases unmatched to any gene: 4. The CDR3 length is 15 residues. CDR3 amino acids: CAWSVAGTGDSPLHF. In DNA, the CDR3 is TGTGCCTGGAGTGTAGCCGGGACAGGGGATTCACCCCTCCACTTT.

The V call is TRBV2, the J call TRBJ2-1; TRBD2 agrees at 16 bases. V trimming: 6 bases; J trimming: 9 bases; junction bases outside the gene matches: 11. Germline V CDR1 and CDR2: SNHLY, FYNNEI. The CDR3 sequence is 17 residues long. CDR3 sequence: CASRNPGLAGGNSEQFF. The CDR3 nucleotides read TGTGCCAGCAGGAATCCGGGACTAGCGGGAGGGAACAGTGAGCAGTTCTTC.

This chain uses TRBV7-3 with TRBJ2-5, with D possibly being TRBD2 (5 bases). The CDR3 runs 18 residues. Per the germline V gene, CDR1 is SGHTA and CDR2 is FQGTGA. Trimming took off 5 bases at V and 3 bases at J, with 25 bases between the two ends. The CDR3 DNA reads TGTGCCAGCAGCCCGAACCCGGGAAGAAGACCCATTAAAGAGACCCAGTACTTC. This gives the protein CASSPNPGRRPIKETQYF.

In nucleotides, the CDR3 is TGTGCCAGCAGCCCAGCTAGCGGGGGCACAGATACGCAGTATTTT. Amino acid sequence: CASSPASGGTDTQYF. This sequence joins TRBV5-6 and TRBJ2-3; 9 nucleotides agree with TRBD2. CDR3 size: 15 residues. The junction had 4 bases not matched to a gene; V was cut back by 4 bases and J by 1 base. Germline-derived CDR1 and CDR2 are SGHDT and YYEEEE.

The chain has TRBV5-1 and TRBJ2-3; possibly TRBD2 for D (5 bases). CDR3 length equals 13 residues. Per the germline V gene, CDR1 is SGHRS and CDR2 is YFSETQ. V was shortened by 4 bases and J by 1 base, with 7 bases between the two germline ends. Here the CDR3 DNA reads TGCGCCAGCAGCCGGGATGGCACAGATACGCAGTATTTT. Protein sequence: CASSRDGTDTQYF.

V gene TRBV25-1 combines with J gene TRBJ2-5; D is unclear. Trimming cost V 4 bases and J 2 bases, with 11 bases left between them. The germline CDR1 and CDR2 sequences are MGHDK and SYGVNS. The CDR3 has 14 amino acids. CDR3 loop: CASSGGRRQETQYF. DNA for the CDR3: TGTGCCAGCAGTGGCGGTCGACGGCAAGAGACCCAGTACTTC. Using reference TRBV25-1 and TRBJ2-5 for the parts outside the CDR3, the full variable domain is EADIYQTPRYLVIGTGKKITLECSQTMGHDKMYWYQQDPGMELHLIHYSYGVNSTEKGDLSSESTVSRIRTEHFPLTLESARPSHTSQYLCASSGGRRQETQYFGPGTRLLVL.

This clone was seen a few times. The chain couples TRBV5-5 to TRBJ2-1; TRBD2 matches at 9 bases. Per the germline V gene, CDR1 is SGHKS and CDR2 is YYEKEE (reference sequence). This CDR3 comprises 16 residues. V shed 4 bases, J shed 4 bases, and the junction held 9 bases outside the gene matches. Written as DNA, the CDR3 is TGTGCCAGCAGCGTAGGATCTAGCGGGGTATACAATGAGCAGTTCTTC. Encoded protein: CASSVGSSGVYNEQFF.

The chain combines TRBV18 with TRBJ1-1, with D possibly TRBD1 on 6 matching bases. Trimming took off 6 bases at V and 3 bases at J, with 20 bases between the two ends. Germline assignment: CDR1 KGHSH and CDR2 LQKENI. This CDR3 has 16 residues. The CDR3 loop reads CASSAPQGFRDTEAFF. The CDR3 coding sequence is TGTGCCAGCTCGGCCCCCCAGGGGTTCCGAGACACTGAAGCTTTCTTT.

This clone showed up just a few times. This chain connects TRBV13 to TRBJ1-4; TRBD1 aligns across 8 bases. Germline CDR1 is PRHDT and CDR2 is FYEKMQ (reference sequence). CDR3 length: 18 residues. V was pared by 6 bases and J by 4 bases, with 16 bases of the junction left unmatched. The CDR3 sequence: CASSQRAGTGLLNEKLFF. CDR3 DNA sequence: TGTGCCAGCAGTCAGAGGGCTGGGACAGGCCTCCTTAATGAAAAACTGTTTTTT.

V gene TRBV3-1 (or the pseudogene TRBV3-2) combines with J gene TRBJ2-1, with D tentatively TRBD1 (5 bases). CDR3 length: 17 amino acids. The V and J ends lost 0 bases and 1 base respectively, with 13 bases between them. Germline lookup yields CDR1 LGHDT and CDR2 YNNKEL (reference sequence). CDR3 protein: CASSQDPGPISYNEQFF. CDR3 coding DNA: TGTGCCAGCAGCCAAGATCCAGGGCCCATTTCCTACAATGAGCAGTTCTTC.

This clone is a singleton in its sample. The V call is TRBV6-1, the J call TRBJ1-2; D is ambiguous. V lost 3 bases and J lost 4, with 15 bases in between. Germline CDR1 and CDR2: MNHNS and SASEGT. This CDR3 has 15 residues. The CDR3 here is CASSDDVQTSYGYTF. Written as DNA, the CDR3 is TGTGCCAGCAGTGATGACGTTCAGACAAGCTATGGCTACACCTTC.

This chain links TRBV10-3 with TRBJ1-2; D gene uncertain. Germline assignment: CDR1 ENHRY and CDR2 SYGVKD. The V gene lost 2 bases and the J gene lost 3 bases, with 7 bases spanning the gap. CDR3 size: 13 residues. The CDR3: CAISEDGYYGYTF. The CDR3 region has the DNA TGTGCCATCAGTGAGGACGGGTACTATGGCTACACCTTC.

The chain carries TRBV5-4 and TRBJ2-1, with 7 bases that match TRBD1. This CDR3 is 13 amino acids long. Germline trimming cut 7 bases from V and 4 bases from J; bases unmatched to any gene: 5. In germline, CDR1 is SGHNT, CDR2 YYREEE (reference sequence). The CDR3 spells CASRDSTYNEQFF. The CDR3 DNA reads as TGTGCCAGCCGGGACAGCACTTACAATGAGCAGTTCTTC.

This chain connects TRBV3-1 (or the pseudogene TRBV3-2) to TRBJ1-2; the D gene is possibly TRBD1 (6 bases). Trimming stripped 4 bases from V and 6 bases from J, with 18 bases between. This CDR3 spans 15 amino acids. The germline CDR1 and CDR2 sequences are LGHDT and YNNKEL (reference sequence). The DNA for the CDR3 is TGTGCCAGCAGCCCGCGGGCCGGCAGGGGTGATGGCTACACCTTC. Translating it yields CASSPRAGRGDGYTF.

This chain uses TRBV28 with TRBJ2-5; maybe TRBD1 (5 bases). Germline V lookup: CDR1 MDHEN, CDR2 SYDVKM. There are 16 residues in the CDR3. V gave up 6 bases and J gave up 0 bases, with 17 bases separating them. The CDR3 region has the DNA TGTGCCAGCAGCCGAACTGGCCGGACAAACCAAGAGACCCAGTACTTC. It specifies CASSRTGRTNQETQYF.

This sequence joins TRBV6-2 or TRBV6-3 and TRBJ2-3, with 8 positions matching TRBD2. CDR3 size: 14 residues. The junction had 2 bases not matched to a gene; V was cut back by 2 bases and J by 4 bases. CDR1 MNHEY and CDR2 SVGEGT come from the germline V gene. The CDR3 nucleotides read TGTGCCAGCAGTTACGCGGGGGGAGCAGATACGCAGTATTTT. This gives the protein CASSYAGGADTQYF.

The CDR3 DNA is TGTGCCAGCAGTACCCCCTCGGGACTAGCGGGGTTTAGCTCCTACGAGCAGTACTTC. It translates to CASSTPSGLAGFSSYEQYF. V usage is TRBV28 and J usage is TRBJ2-7, with 13 bases fitting TRBD2. This CDR3 is 19 amino acids long. V dropped 5 bases and J dropped 0; count of bases not matched to a gene: 13. Germline V gene data show CDR1 as MDHEN and CDR2 as SYDVKM.

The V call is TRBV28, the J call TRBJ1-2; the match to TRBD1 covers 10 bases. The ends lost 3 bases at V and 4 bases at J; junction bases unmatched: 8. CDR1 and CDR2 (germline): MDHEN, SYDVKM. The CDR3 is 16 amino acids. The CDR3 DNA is TGTGCCAGCAGTTTTAAGGGGACAGGGGTTCCCTATGGCTACACCTTC. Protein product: CASSFKGTGVPYGYTF.

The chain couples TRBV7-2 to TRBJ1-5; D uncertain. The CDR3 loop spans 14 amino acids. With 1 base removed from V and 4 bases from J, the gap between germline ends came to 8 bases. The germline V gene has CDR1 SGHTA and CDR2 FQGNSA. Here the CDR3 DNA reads TGTGCCAGCAGCTTAGGTTCCTTTAATCAGCCCCAGCATTTT. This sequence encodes CASSLGSFNQPQHF.

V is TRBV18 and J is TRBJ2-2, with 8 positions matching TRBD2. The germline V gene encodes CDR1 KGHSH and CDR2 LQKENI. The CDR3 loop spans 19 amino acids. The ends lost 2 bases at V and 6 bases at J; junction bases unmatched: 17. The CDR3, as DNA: TGTGCCAGCTCACCATACACGACGGCGGGGGGTCGGGTCGCCGGGGAGCTGTTTTTT. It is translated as CASSPYTTAGGRVAGELFF. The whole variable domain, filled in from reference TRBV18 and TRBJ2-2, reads NAGVMQNPRHLVRRRGQEARLRCSPMKGHSHVYWYRQLPEEGLKFMVYLQKENIIDESGMPKERFSAEFPKEGPSILRIQQVVRGDSAAYFCASSPYTTAGGRVAGELFFGEGSRLTVL.

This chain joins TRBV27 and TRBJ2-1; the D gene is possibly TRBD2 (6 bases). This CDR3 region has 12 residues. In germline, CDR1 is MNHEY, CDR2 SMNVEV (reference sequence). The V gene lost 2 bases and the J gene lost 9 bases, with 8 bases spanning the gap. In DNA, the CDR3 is TGTGCCAGCAGTTTACCCGGGGGTGAGCAGTTCTTC. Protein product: CASSLPGGEQFF.

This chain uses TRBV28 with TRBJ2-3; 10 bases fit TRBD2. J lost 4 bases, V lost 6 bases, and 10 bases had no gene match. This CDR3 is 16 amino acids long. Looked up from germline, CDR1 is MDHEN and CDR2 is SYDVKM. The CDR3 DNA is TGTGCCAGCAGCCGGAGGCTAGCGGGAGCCTCAGATACGCAGTATTTT. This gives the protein CASSRRLAGASDTQYF.

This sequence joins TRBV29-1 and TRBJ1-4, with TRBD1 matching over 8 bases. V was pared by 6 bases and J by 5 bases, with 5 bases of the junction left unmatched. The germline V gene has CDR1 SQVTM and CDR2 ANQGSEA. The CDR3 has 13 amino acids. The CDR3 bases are TGCAGCGTGACGACAGGGGTAAATGAAAAACTGTTTTTT. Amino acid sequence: CSVTTGVNEKLFF.

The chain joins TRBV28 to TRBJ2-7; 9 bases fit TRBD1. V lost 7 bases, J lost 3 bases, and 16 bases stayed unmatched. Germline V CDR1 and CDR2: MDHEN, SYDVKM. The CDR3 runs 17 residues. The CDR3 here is CASTSHMRQGGYYEQYF. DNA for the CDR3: TGTGCCAGCACCTCACATATGAGACAGGGGGGCTACTACGAGCAGTACTTC.

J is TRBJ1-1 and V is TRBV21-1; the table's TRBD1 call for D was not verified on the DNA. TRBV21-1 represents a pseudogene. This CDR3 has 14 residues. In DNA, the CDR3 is TGTGCCAGCAGCAAGGACAGGGAAAACACTGAAGCTTTCTTT. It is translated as CASSKDRENTEAFF.

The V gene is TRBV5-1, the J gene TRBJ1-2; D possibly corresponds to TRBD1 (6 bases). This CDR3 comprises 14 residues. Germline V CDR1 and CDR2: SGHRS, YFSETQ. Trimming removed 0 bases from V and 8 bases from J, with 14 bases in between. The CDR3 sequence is CASSLDLQGGGYTF. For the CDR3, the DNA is TGCGCCAGCAGCTTGGATCTACAGGGCGGGGGCTACACCTTC.

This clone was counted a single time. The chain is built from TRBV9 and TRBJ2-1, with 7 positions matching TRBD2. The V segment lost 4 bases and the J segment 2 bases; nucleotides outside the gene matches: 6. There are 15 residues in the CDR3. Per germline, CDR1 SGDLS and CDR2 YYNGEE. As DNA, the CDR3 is TGTGCCAGCAGCCCAAGCGGGATGGCCTACAATGAGCAGTTCTTC. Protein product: CASSPSGMAYNEQFF.

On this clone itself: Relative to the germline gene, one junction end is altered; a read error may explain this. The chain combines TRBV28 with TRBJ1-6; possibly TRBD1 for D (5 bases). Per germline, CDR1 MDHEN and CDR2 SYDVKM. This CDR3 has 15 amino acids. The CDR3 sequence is CASSLGGMVNSPLHF. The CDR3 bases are TGTGCCAGCAGTCTGGGGGGAATGGTTAATTCGCCCCTCCACTTT.

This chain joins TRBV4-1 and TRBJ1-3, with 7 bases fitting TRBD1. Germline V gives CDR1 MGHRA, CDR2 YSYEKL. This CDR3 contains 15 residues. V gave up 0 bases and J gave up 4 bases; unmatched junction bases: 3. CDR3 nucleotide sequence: TGCGCCAGCAGCCAAGATTGGGACAGAGGAAACACCATATATTTT. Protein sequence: CASSQDWDRGNTIYF.

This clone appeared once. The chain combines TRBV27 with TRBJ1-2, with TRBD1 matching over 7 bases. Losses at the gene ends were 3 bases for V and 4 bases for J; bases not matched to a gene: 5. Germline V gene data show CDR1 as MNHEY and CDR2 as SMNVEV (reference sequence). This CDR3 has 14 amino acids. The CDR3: CASSFRGLGYGYTF. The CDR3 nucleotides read TGTGCCAGCAGTTTTAGGGGGCTAGGCTATGGCTACACCTTC.

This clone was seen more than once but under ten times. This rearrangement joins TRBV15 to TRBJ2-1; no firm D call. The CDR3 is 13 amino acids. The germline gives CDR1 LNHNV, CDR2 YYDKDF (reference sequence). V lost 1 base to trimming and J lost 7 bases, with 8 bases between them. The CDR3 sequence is CATSRGVENEQFF. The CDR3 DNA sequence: TGTGCCACCAGCAGAGGAGTAGAGAATGAGCAGTTCTTC.